This T cell receptor (beta chain) was sequenced during a study of blood T cells in healthy people across ages. Germline assignment: CDR1 SGHRS and CDR2 YFSETQ. With 0 bases removed from V and 2 bases from J, the gap between germline ends came to 9 bases. The CDR3 has 16 amino acids. PCR was performed a second time for about 7 to 11 cycles using a sample-barcoded 5' primer and a J-beta primer mix. Carrying 12 random nucleotides, a template-switch adaptor labeled each individual cDNA molecule. MiXCR, run by TCRdb on the 5' RACE reads, gives a single entry per CDR3 protein. The sample gives more than 900,000 distinct CDR3 sequences, 25% to 35% of which show up once; roughly a tenth is in the top ten. The sample was also reused in another study, on T cells of mothers and their children. That paper adds: Per mother, over 8 million TCR beta CDR3 reads were obtained; per child, about 3 million.

J is TRBJ2-6 and V is TRBV5-1; D remains unclear. The sequence came from a woman between 40 and 50 years old in good health. The sample taken for sequencing was blood. The CDR3 sequence is CASSLAATAGANVLTF. The CDR3 DNA reads TGCGCCAGCAGCTTGGCGGCAACAGCTGGGGCCAACGTCCTGACTTTC.